Listed below are T cell receptor beta chains from one sample, sequenced in a study of cytomegalovirus exposure and HLA in healthy donors. This table comes from immunoSEQ multiplex PCR, and its TCRdb copy is limited to in-frame clones, with some not included. This sample yields 150,000 to 200,000 clones, of which around 80% are seen a single time; 4.3% belongs to the top ten. Material: PBMCs. All receptors come from a man between 35 and 55 years old in good health and CMV-seronegative. CDR3s include the opening cysteine and the closing phenylalanine or tryptophan. D genes are given only for firm matches. A row's size may be missing; if present it is once, few, many or a size class.

v_call	j_call	clone_size	d_call	cdr3_nt	cdr3_aa
TRBV10-1	TRBJ2-7	-	TRBD1	TGCGCCAGCAGTAGTCGTGGACAGGGGGCAGGGATCTCCTACGAGCAGTACTTC	CASSSRGQGAGISYEQYF
TRBV5-1	TRBJ2-5	-	TRBD1	TGCGCCAGCAGCTCCTACGCAGGGGGCTCAGAGACCCAGTACTTC	CASSSYAGGSETQYF
TRBV5-6	TRBJ1-6	-	-	TGTGCCAGCAGCTCCGACAGGTATAATTCACCCCTCCACTTT	CASSSDRYNSPLHF
TRBV6-1	TRBJ2-6	-	-	TGTGCCAGCAGTGAAGCCCTGTGGCCTGGGGCCAACGTCCTGACTTTC	CASSEALWPGANVLTF
TRBV28	TRBJ2-2	-	-	TGTGCCAGCACCGACCTACAGGTTATGGAGAGCGGGGAGCTGTTTTTT	CASTDLQVMESGELFF
TRBV10-3	TRBJ1-3	-	TRBD1	TGTGCCATCAGTGTAGGGACAGGACCTGGAAACACCATATATTTT	CAISVGTGPGNTIYF
TRBV6-1	TRBJ1-1	-	-	TGTGCCAGCAGTGAATCGGCAGGGTTAGGGAACACTGAAGCTTTCTTT	CASSESAGLGNTEAFF
TRBV6-5	TRBJ1-5	once	-	TGTGCCAGCATTAGCCGGGAGCTTCAGGGGCCCCAGCATTTT	CASISRELQGPQHF
TRBV10-2	TRBJ1-1	-	-	TGCGCCAGCAGTGCCCAGGGGTATACTGAAGCTTTCTTT	CASSAQGYTEAFF
TRBV7-3	TRBJ2-3	-	-	TGTGCCAGCAGCTTAACGGGGGCTAGCACAGATACGCAGTATTTT	CASSLTGASTDTQYF
TRBV11-2	TRBJ2-1	-	-	TGTGCCGGCAGCTTAGTTGGCGGCCCGGCTTACAATGAGCAGTTCTTC	CAGSLVGGPAYNEQFF
TRBV19	TRBJ2-5	-	-	TGTGCCAGTAGTCCCCGACGGAACAGGGGGGGAGAGACCCAGTACTTC	CASSPRRNRGGETQYF
TRBV5-1	TRBJ2-2	few	-	TGCGCCAGCAGCTTGGAGGGAGCCCGGGAGCTGTTTTTT	CASSLEGARELFF
TRBV6-1	TRBJ2-7	-	TRBD1	TGTGCCAGCAGAACGACAGGGTTTAAGGACGAGCAGTACTTC	CASRTTGFKDEQYF
TRBV7-2	TRBJ2-1	once	TRBD1	TGTGCCAGCAGCGCCGGACAGGGGCTAGCGTCATACAATGAGCAGTTCTTC	CASSAGQGLASYNEQFF
TRBV7-2	TRBJ1-1	once	-	TGTGCCAGCAGCTTGGGGGGGGGCAGGAACACTGAAGCTTTCTTT	CASSLGGGRNTEAFF
TRBV2	TRBJ2-1	-	-	TGTGCCAGCAGTGAAGGGGGAGGGTGGGGGCGCGGGAATGAGCAGTTCTTC	CASSEGGGWGRGNEQFF
TRBV9	TRBJ1-6	-	-	TGTGCCAGCAGCGCAGGGTTAGGATCACCCCTCCACTTT	CASSAGLGSPLHF
TRBV9	TRBJ2-3	-	-	TGTGCCAGCAGCGTAGGGGGGGATCAGTCAGATACGCAGTATTTT	CASSVGGDQSDTQYF
TRBV5-1	TRBJ2-3	-	TRBD2	TGCGCCAGCAGCTTGGCACTAGCGGGAACAGATACGCAGTATTTT	CASSLALAGTDTQYF
TRBV10-3	TRBJ1-2	-	-	TGTGCCATCAGTGAGCCCGACCACAGGGACGGCTACACCTTC	CAISEPDHRDGYTF
TRBV6-4	TRBJ2-5	-	-	TGTGCCAGCAGTGACTCTGGCTTCCAAGAGACCCAGTACTTC	CASSDSGFQETQYF
TRBV7-9	TRBJ2-5	-	TRBD2	TGTGCCAGCAGCTCGACGAGCGGGGTGCAAGAGACCCAGTACTTC	CASSSTSGVQETQYF
TRBV5-4	TRBJ2-7	once	-	TGTGCCAGCAGCTTGGGGGCCAGGGGGGACGAGCAGTACTTC	CASSLGARGDEQYF
TRBV7-9	TRBJ2-7	-	TRBD2	TGTGCCAGCAGGCGGGACTACCCCTACGAGCAGTACTTC	CASRRDYPYEQYF
TRBV19	TRBJ1-1	-	-	TGTGCCAGTAGTGCCGACGCGACAGGATGGGGTGTTACCACTGAAGCTTTCTTT	CASSADATGWGVTTEAFF
TRBV2	TRBJ1-2	-	-	TGTGCCAGCAGTGTGACAGGCATTGGCTACACCTTC	CASSVTGIGYTF
TRBV25-1	TRBJ1-1	-	TRBD1	TGTGCCAGCAGTTTCGACAGGGTGGCCACTGAAGCTTTCTTT	CASSFDRVATEAFF
TRBV13	TRBJ2-5	-	TRBD2	TGTGCCAGCAGCCCAAGGACTAGCGGGGGCCTACCAGAGACCCAGTACTTC	CASSPRTSGGLPETQYF
TRBV30	TRBJ2-2	-	-	TGTGCCTGGAGTGTTCGGGTCACCGGGGAGCTGTTTTTT	CAWSVRVTGELFF
TRBV4-1	TRBJ2-7	-	-	TGCGCCAGCAGCCTCACAGAGGGCTTCTCCTACGAGCAGTACTTC	CASSLTEGFSYEQYF
TRBV5-1	TRBJ2-7	-	-	TGCGCCAGCAGCTTGGTCGAAAGCTCCTACGAGCAGTACTTC	CASSLVESSYEQYF
TRBV10-1	TRBJ2-7	-	-	TGCGCCAGCAGTGAGTCTGGGGCAGGCTACGAGCAGTACTTC	CASSESGAGYEQYF
TRBV19	TRBJ2-6	-	-	TGTGCCAGTAGTATAGTTCTTCTGAGGCAATCTGGGGCCAACGTCCTGACTTTC	CASSIVLLRQSGANVLTF
TRBV9	TRBJ2-4	-	-	TGTGCCAGTTCGGGGGAACGAAACATTCAGTACTTC	CASSGERNIQYF
TRBV4-1	TRBJ2-7	-	TRBD1	TGCGCCAGCAGCCGAAACCGGGACAGCCCTTCTTACGAGCAGTACTTC	CASSRNRDSPSYEQYF
TRBV7-8	TRBJ2-1	-	-	TGTGCCAGCAGCTCTACGGCAGGGAAGCCACCGTTCTTC	CASSSTAGKPPFF
TRBV4-1	TRBJ2-3	-	-	TGCGCCAGCAGCCGTTGGGCCGGGACAGAGAATAGCGGGGCCACAAGTTTTACGCAGTATTTT	CASSRWAGTENSGATSFTQYF
TRBV30	TRBJ2-2	-	TRBD2	TGTGCCTGGAAGGGAGGGACCCATTCCGGGGAGCTGTTTTTT	CAWKGGTHSGELFF
TRBV5-1	TRBJ2-7	-	-	TGCGCCAGCAGCTTCCAACTAGAGCGCGAGCAGTACTTC	CASSFQLEREQYF
TRBV28	TRBJ2-2	once	TRBD1	TGTGCCAGCAGCCGGGGACAGGGGGACAGCGGGGAGCTGTTTTTT	CASSRGQGDSGELFF
TRBV5-4	TRBJ2-7	-	TRBD2	TGTGCCAGCAGCTTGGCGCCTAGCGGGACTATCACCTACGAGCAGTACTTC	CASSLAPSGTITYEQYF
TRBV9	TRBJ2-7	-	-	TGTGCCAGCAGCGTAGGTTTCGGGGATAAACGCTACGAGCAGTACTTC	CASSVGFGDKRYEQYF
TRBV29-1	TRBJ2-7	-	-	TGCAGCGTTGTGGGGAATGACAGGTCGGTCGAGCAGTACTTC	CSVVGNDRSVEQYF
TRBV5-4	TRBJ2-3	medium-sized	TRBD2	TGTGCCAGCAGCTCCTCTAGCGGGGGGGCGTCAGATACGCAGTATTTT	CASSSSSGGASDTQYF
TRBV9	TRBJ2-1	-	TRBD1	TGTGCCAGCAGCGTAAACCGGGACAGGGCAGGCAATGAGCAGTTCTTC	CASSVNRDRAGNEQFF
TRBV27	TRBJ2-7	-	TRBD1	TGTGCCAGCAGCCCTAACAGGGGGATCGTCGAGCAGTACTTC	CASSPNRGIVEQYF
TRBV7-9	TRBJ1-4	-	-	TGTGCCAGCAGCTTTACACAGTCCGCAACTAATGAAAAACTGTTTTTT	CASSFTQSATNEKLFF
TRBV7-9	TRBJ2-1	-	-	TGTGCCAGCAGCCGCGGGGATTTGCAGTTCTTC	CASSRGDLQFF
TRBV5-1	TRBJ2-3	-	TRBD2	TGCGCCACAAGACTAGCGGGGGACCAAGATACGCAGTATTTT	CATRLAGDQDTQYF
TRBV28	TRBJ1-3	-	TRBD1	TGTGCCAGCAGTACAGGGGGCCCTGGAAACACCATATATTTT	CASSTGGPGNTIYF
TRBV30	TRBJ2-7	-	TRBD2	TGTGCCTGGGGGCGGGGGGTCGAGCAGTACTTC	CAWGRGVEQYF
TRBV9	TRBJ2-2	-	-	TGTGCCAGCAGCGTAGGTCCGTCCACCGGGGAGCTGTTTTTT	CASSVGPSTGELFF
TRBV4-3	TRBJ2-7	once	-	TGCGCCAGCAGCCAAGGGACAGCCTCCTACGAGCAGTACTTC	CASSQGTASYEQYF
TRBV6-1	TRBJ2-5	-	TRBD1	TGTGCCAGCAGGGAGACAGGGGCGCGAGAGACCCAGTACTTC	CASRETGARETQYF
TRBV27	TRBJ1-1	-	-	TGTGCCAGCACGTCTCAGCCGGGATATAACACTGAAGCTTTCTTT	CASTSQPGYNTEAFF
TRBV11-2	TRBJ1-3	few	-	TGTGCCAGCAGCTTACGGGACACTGGGTTCTCTGGAAACACCATATATTTT	CASSLRDTGFSGNTIYF
TRBV2	TRBJ1-2	once	TRBD1	TGTGCCAGCAGTCGCACAGGGGGAACCGATGGCTACACCTTC	CASSRTGGTDGYTF
TRBV9	TRBJ2-7	-	-	TGTGCCAGCAGCGTAGCTACAGGGCTAGCCTACGAGCAGTACTTC	CASSVATGLAYEQYF
TRBV7-2	TRBJ1-2	few	TRBD1	TGTGCCAGCAGTCATAGAGGGGACAGACCTAACTATGGCTACACCTTC	CASSHRGDRPNYGYTF